The present TCR beta chain was sequenced within a study of blood T cells in healthy people across ages. Note on this clonotype: The antigen is unknown.

General observations from the study: Naive CD4+ cells and diversity were both higher in long-lived donors than in aged donors.

The V end was cut by 5 bases, the J end by 2 bases, with 15 bases between. The CDR3 totals 15 residues. Germline lookup yields CDR1 SGDLS and CDR2 YYNGEE. Alongside a J-beta primer mix, a sample-barcoded 5' primer served in a second PCR lasting 7 to 11 cycles. Each TCR beta cDNA got a 12-nucleotide random molecular identifier. In TCRdb, the 5' RACE reads were re-called with MiXCR into one record per CDR3 protein. The repertoire includes about 780,000 distinct CDR3 sequences, around 45% of them detected once, and about a sixth sits in the top ten. Ranging in age from about 6 to 100, the donors were healthy Caucasian individuals from Russia. The sample, roughly 9.1 milliliters of peripheral blood, was drawn from each donor.

The receptor comes from an elderly man in good health. J is TRBJ2-3 and V is TRBV9, with D tentatively TRBD1 (6 bases). Sequencing was performed on blood. The CDR3 loop reads CASRRTGLATDTQYF. CDR3 coding DNA: TGTGCCAGCAGGAGAACAGGGTTAGCCACAGATACGCAGTATTTT.